This T cell receptor (beta chain) stems from a study of blood T cell repertoires in COVID-19. Study as a whole: The origin of the acute and convalescent COVID-19 samples was the United States, Italy and Spain. T cells, B-cell-depleted T cells, or PBMCs provided the cDNA or gDNA that served as material.

CDR1 is SSHAT, CDR2 FNYEAQ, per germline (reference sequence). The CDR3 sequence is 13 residues long. Trimming shortened V by 5 bases and J by 5 bases, and 11 bases separated the two germline ends. Authors' data handling: Cell counts per sample came from amplifying reference gene primers. Profiling relied on immunoSEQ multiplex PCR, and the TCRdb table lists in-frame clones only, not all of them. The V and J calls and clone size come from that table; D and trimming were worked out from the DNA. The sample shows under 100,000 clones, 80% to 90% of them seen only once. The chain couples TRBV7-7 to TRBJ2-3, with a weak D call TRBD2 (5 bases). The clonotype comes from a human donor in a cohort sampled during active COVID-19. What was sequenced was peripheral blood. CDR3 loop: CASSPPGLDTQYF. DNA for the CDR3: TGTGCCAGCAGCCCACCGGGGTTAGATACGCAGTATTTT.